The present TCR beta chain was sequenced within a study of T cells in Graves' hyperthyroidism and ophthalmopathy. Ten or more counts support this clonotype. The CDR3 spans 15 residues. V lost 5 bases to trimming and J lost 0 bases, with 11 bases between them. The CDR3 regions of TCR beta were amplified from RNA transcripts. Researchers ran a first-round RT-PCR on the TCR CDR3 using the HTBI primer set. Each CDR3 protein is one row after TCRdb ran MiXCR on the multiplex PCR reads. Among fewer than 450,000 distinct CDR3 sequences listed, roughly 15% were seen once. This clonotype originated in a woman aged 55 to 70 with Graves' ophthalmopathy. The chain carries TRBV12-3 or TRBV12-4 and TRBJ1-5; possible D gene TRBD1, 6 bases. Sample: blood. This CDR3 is CASSPGQHSNQPQHF. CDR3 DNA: TGTGCCAGCAGTCCGGGACAACATAGCAATCAGCCCCAGCATTTT.